The 24 T cell receptor beta chains presented below share a single source sample, sequenced in a study of cytomegalovirus exposure and HLA in healthy donors. PCR primers comprised 60 Vbeta and 13 Jbeta primers. The protocol was immunoSEQ multiplex PCR, while the TCRdb copy is restricted to in-frame clones and leaves out a portion. This table has about 98,000 clones, roughly 70% appearing once. Sequenced input: PBMCs. All receptors come from a man aged 45-65 years in good health and CMV-seronegative.

The chain joins TRBV9 to TRBJ2-7, with 10 bases aligning to TRBD1. Unmatched junction bases numbered 4, after V lost 4 bases and J lost 6 bases. Per the germline V gene, CDR1 is SGDLS and CDR2 is YYNGEE. The CDR3 totals 13 residues. The CDR3 sequence is CASSQTGGSEQYF. Here the CDR3 DNA reads TGTGCCAGCAGCCAGACAGGGGGCAGCGAGCAGTACTTC.

V and J are TRBV14 and TRBJ2-2; 7 bases align to TRBD2. Germline CDR1 SGHDN, CDR2 FVKESK. The J segment lost 4 bases and the V segment lost 1 base, leaving 9 bases of the junction unmatched. The CDR3 consists of 17 residues. This CDR3 reads CASSQVGTSAPTGELFF. Here the CDR3 DNA reads TGTGCCAGCAGCCAAGTAGGAACTAGCGCTCCCACCGGGGAGCTGTTTTTT.

The chain couples TRBV21-1 to TRBJ2-3; TRBD2, as called in the table, went unchecked against the DNA. TRBV21-1 is marked as a pseudogene. The CDR3 has 20 residues. The CDR3 loop reads CASSAGSHLRGVKGGGTQYF. CDR3 nucleotide sequence: TGTGCCAGCAGCGCTGGTTCCCATCTGCGGGGGGTGAAGGGGGGCGGTACGCAGTATTTT.

This clone was observed a handful of times. The V call is TRBV5-1, the J call TRBJ2-5; 9 bases align to TRBD2. The ends lost 1 base at V and 3 bases at J; junction bases unmatched: 4. The CDR3 contains 15 residues. Germline V gives CDR1 SGHRS, CDR2 YFSETQ. The CDR3 is CASSLPLAGEETQYF. DNA for the CDR3: TGCGCCAGCAGCTTGCCCTTAGCGGGAGAAGAGACCCAGTACTTC.

This clone has a handful of counts. The CDR3 region has the DNA TGTGCCAGCAGTGTAAACCGGGGGTCAACTAATGAAAAACTGTTTTTT. It codes for CASSVNRGSTNEKLFF. The V call is TRBV25-1, the J call TRBJ1-4; perhaps TRBD1 as D (5 bases). The germline V gene has CDR1 MGHDK and CDR2 SYGVNS. V dropped 4 bases and J dropped 0 bases, with 12 bases sitting between them. The CDR3 is 16 amino acids.

This chain links TRBV19 with TRBJ2-6; D uncertain. CDR3 length: 18 residues. CDR1 LNHDA and CDR2 SQIVND come from the germline V gene (reference sequence). V was pared by 1 base and J by 0 bases, with 13 bases between. The CDR3 sequence: CASSIGARVRSGANVLTF. The CDR3 bases are TGTGCCAGTAGTATAGGGGCGAGAGTACGCTCTGGGGCCAACGTCCTGACTTTC.

The J gene is TRBJ2-6, the V gene TRBV19; TRBD1 matches 10 bases. V was pared by 4 bases and J by 3 bases, with 3 bases of the junction left unmatched. CDR3 length: 16 amino acids. Germline CDR1 is LNHDA and CDR2 is SQIVND (reference sequence). CDR3 in amino acids: CASSKGQGFGANVLTF. The CDR3 DNA sequence: TGTGCCAGTAGTAAGGGACAGGGGTTTGGGGCCAACGTCCTGACTTTC.

This clone was detected a few times. The rearrangement links TRBV6-5 to TRBJ1-2, with a weak D call TRBD1 (5 bases). V lost 5 bases, J lost 4 bases, and 17 bases lay in between. Germline-derived CDR1 and CDR2 are MNHEY and SVGAGI. The CDR3 extends over 15 amino acids. The CDR3 nucleotides read TGTGCCAGCAGTGGCCAGGGTGCAGGTTCCTATGGCTACACCTTC. It translates to CASSGQGAGSYGYTF.

The chain joins TRBV5-4 to TRBJ1-1, with D possibly TRBD1 on 5 matching bases. Per germline, CDR1 SGHNT and CDR2 YYREEE (reference sequence). The ends were cut back, 4 bases at V and 4 bases at J, with 17 bases in the middle. This CDR3 is built from 15 residues. The CDR3 loop is CASSPGGVGFTEAFF. The CDR3 DNA sequence: TGTGCCAGCAGCCCCGGGGGGGTGGGTTTCACTGAAGCTTTCTTT.

As to this clone: Within the sample, other DNA sequences also encode this same CDR3. The V call is TRBV7-6, the J call TRBJ1-1, with TRBD1 as a possible D gene (6 bases). CDR1 and CDR2 (germline): SGHVS, FNYEAQ. The CDR3 extends over 15 amino acids. V gave up 5 bases and J gave up 0 bases, with 13 bases separating them. CDR3 sequence (DNA): TGTGCCAGCAGCCCCCAACAGGGCTTGAACACTGAAGCTTTCTTT. Translation gives CASSPQQGLNTEAFF.

The CDR3 DNA reads as TGCGCCAGCAGCTTCACGGACAGTGCCTACGAGCAGTACTTC. Its translation: CASSFTDSAYEQYF. The chain carries TRBV5-1 and TRBJ2-7; tentative D call: TRBD1 (6 bases). From germline, CDR1 is SGHRS and CDR2 YFSETQ. The CDR3 sequence is 14 residues long. Trimming removed 2 bases from V and 2 bases from J, with 11 bases in between.

This chain uses TRBV5-1 with TRBJ1-4; D perhaps matches TRBD1 (5 bases). The V end lost 3 bases, the J end lost 5 bases, and 23 bases lay between the germline ends. The CDR3 has 18 amino acids. Germline CDR1 and CDR2: SGHRS and YFSETQ. CDR3 region: CASSSPSGSGGENEKLFF. CDR3 DNA: TGCGCCAGCAGCTCTCCTTCAGGGAGCGGGGGGGAGAATGAAAAACTGTTTTTT.

The V gene is TRBV19, the J gene TRBJ2-2; D is undetermined. CDR1 is LNHDA, CDR2 SQIVND, per germline (reference sequence). V lost 3 bases and J 3 bases, leaving 20 bases between the germline ends. The CDR3 contains 18 residues. Written as DNA, the CDR3 is TGTGCCAGTAGTATGATTTCATGTAGTCGGTCGGACACCGGGGAGCTGTTTTTT. It yields the protein CASSMISCSRSDTGELFF.

This sequence joins TRBV5-1 and TRBJ2-1, with TRBD2 matching over 14 bases. Germline lookup yields CDR1 SGHRS and CDR2 YFSETQ. V shed 5 bases, J shed 8 bases, and the junction held 6 bases outside the gene matches. The CDR3 totals 15 residues. The CDR3 sequence: CASRGTSGSSYEQFF. The CDR3 DNA reads TGCGCCAGCAGAGGGACTAGCGGGAGTAGCTATGAGCAGTTCTTC.

The chain has TRBV10-3 and TRBJ2-1; 10 bases match TRBD2. This CDR3 has 15 residues. J lost 2 bases, V lost 2 bases, and 0 bases had no gene match. Per germline, CDR1 ENHRY and CDR2 SYGVKD. This chain's CDR3 is CAISETSGTYNEQFF. The CDR3, as DNA: TGTGCCATCAGTGAGACTAGCGGGACCTACAATGAGCAGTTCTTC.

The chain couples TRBV18 to TRBJ2-7, with D unclear. Germline V gene data show CDR1 as KGHSH and CDR2 as LQKENI. V gave up 0 bases and J gave up 3 bases, with 6 bases separating them. The CDR3 loop spans 13 amino acids. The CDR3 loop is CASSPPAGYEQYF. In DNA, the CDR3 is TGTGCCAGCTCACCACCGGCAGGCTACGAGCAGTACTTC.

Here the CDR3 DNA reads TGTGCCAGCAGTGAAATTTCGGGAGACCAGCCCCAGCATTTT. Protein: CASSEISGDQPQHF. V and J are TRBV2 and TRBJ1-5; no reliable D call. V lost 2 bases, J lost 7 bases, and 12 bases lay in between. Germline V gene sequence: CDR1 SNHLY, CDR2 FYNNEI. This CDR3 is 14 amino acids long.

The genes are TRBV11-2 and TRBJ2-7, with 8 bases that match TRBD1. The J segment lost 4 bases and the V segment lost 2 bases, leaving 7 bases of the junction unmatched. Per germline, CDR1 SGHAT and CDR2 FQNNGV. The CDR3 totals 15 residues. This chain's CDR3 is CASSLIMDRDYEQYF. The CDR3 DNA is TGTGCCAGCAGCTTAATTATGGACAGGGATTACGAGCAGTACTTC.

For this clone: Sequence at one end of the junction differs from germline and may be a read error. The chain employs TRBV28 and TRBJ1-4; 9 bases agree with TRBD1. Germline V gene lookup returns CDR1 MDHEN and CDR2 SYDVKM. The CDR3 totals 13 residues. The CDR3 reads CAGSGTGREKLFF. The DNA of the CDR3 is TGTGCCGGCAGTGGGACAGGGCGTGAAAAACTGTTTTTT.

The chain employs TRBV9 and TRBJ2-1; perhaps TRBD1 as D (6 bases). There are 15 residues in the CDR3. Germline V CDR1 and CDR2: SGDLS, YYNGEE. The germline V and J ends were trimmed by 4 bases and 2 bases, with 13 bases remaining between them. The CDR3 DNA reads TGTGCCAGCAGCCCTCCGGGACACACCTACAATGAGCAGTTCTTC. Its translation is CASSPPGHTYNEQFF.

This chain uses TRBV7-2 with TRBJ2-1; 7 nucleotides agree with TRBD1. Germline values: CDR1 SGHTA, CDR2 FQGNSA. V gave up 7 bases and J gave up 8 bases; unmatched junction bases: 8. The CDR3 covers 13 residues. Here the CDR3 reads CASTRTGRHEQFF. The CDR3 DNA reads TGTGCCAGCACCCGGACAGGAAGGCATGAGCAGTTCTTC.

The V and J genes are TRBV27 and TRBJ1-5; perhaps TRBD1 as D (5 bases). The CDR3 extends over 13 amino acids. V lost 8 bases, J lost 6 bases, and 14 bases lay in between. Germline V gives CDR1 MNHEY, CDR2 SMNVEV (reference sequence). The CDR3 region has the DNA TGTGCCAGCGCCGACAGACGGCGTCAGCCCCAGCATTTT. The encoded protein is CASADRRRQPQHF.

This clone occurred a few times. The rearrangement uses TRBV11-3 and TRBJ2-1; the match to TRBD2 covers 8 bases. CDR1 and CDR2 (germline): SGHNT, YENEEA. V lost 5 bases and J lost 4; bases outside the gene matches: 1. This CDR3 spans 13 amino acids. The CDR3: CASSRGGYNEQFF. The CDR3 nucleotides read TGTGCCAGCAGCCGGGGGGGATACAATGAGCAGTTCTTC. Filled out from reference TRBV11-3 and TRBJ2-1, the complete variable domain reads EAGVVQSPRYKIIEKKQPVAFWCNPISGHNTLYWYLQNLGQGPELLIRYENEEAVDDSQLPKDRFSAERLKGVDSTLKIQPAELGDSAVYLCASSRGGYNEQFFGPGTRLTVL.

J is TRBJ2-7 and V is TRBV5-1; TRBD2 aligns across 13 bases. Germline CDR1 SGHRS, CDR2 YFSETQ. The CDR3 contains 14 residues. V was clipped by 5 bases and J by 4 bases; unmatched bases: 3. CDR3 loop: CASRRTSGSYEQYF. The CDR3 bases are TGCGCCAGCAGACGGACTAGCGGGAGTTACGAGCAGTACTTC. Complete variable domain (other parts from reference TRBV5-1 and TRBJ2-7): KAGVTQTPRYLIKTRGQQVTLSCSPISGHRSVSWYQQTPGQGLQFLFEYFSETQRNKGNFPGRFSGRQFSNSRSEMNVSTLELGDSALYLCASRRTSGSYEQYFGPGTRLTVT.